This T cell receptor beta chain emerged from a study of spatial heterogeneity in lung cancer. Each molecule of TCR cDNA was tagged with one unique molecular identifier. MiXCR, run by TCRdb on the 5' RACE reads, gives a single entry per CDR3 protein. The table records tens of thousands of distinct CDR3 sequences, less than 5.5% of them present only once. Time point denoted: sample taken at primary tumor resection. Whole RNA, which was extracted from tumor, nontumor lung tissue or frozen PBMC, was sequenced without any cell sorting. A total of fewer than 80 untreated early-stage non-small cell lung cancer patients served as donors. Study-level results: Compared with follow-up, resection was when ubiquitous expanded tumor TCRs appeared in blood more.

Many counts were recorded for this clonotype. Its specificity is unknown. Sequences were derived from PBMCs, sampled at surgery. This receptor was identified in a female donor with early-stage non-small cell lung cancer.

CDR3 in amino acids: CASSPDGGTDTQYF. In DNA form, the CDR3 reads TGTGCCAGCAGCCCGGACGGGGGCACAGATACGCAGTATTTT. V is TRBV5-4 and J is TRBJ2-3; TRBD2 is a possible D gene (5 bases). Trimming took 4 bases from V and 1 from J, leaving 10 bases between them. Germline V gene sequence: CDR1 SGHNT, CDR2 YYREEE (reference sequence). This CDR3 region has 14 residues.